This TCR beta chain was profiled in a study of OX40 agonist ivuxolimab in advanced cancers. This CDR3 comprises 17 residues. Trimming removed 5 bases from V and 4 bases from J, with 24 bases in between. The germline V gene encodes CDR1 MDHEN and CDR2 SYDVKM. At baseline, cycle 4 day 1, and cycle 7 day 1, blood was sampled. Libraries were prepared by immunoSEQ multiplex PCR; TCRdb keeps only in-frame clonotypes and omits some of them. The table includes around 69,000 clones, approximately 90% detected once. This clone was picked up one time. The TCR sequence derives from an adult with an advanced solid tumor such as melanoma, head and neck, liver or kidney cancer. The sample here was CD4+ or CD8+ T cells sorted from blood, taken in a trial of the OX40 agonist ivuxolimab. The chain recombines TRBV28 with TRBJ2-7, with D possibly called TRBD1 or TRBD2 (6 bases each). The CDR3 is CASSPPRLGGEFYEQYF. Written as DNA, the CDR3 is TGTGCCAGCAGTCCGCCCCGACTAGGGGGAGAGTTTTACGAGCAGTACTTC.